These 27 T cell receptor beta chains originate from one sample sequenced in a study of blood T cell repertoires in COVID-19. TCRdb's table, derived via immunoSEQ multiplex PCR, lists solely in-frame clones and lacks some. The table records some 120,000 clones, about 88% of them present only once. The sample comprised peripheral blood. These receptors all stem from a man aged 45-65 years with active COVID-19.

The V and J genes are TRBV7-9 and TRBJ1-1; perhaps TRBD1 as D (5 bases). CDR3 length equals 14 residues. Per germline, CDR1 SEHNR and CDR2 FQNEAQ (reference sequence). V was shortened by 2 bases and J by 6 bases, with 13 bases between the two germline ends. CDR3 coding DNA: TGTGCCAGCAGCTTAACGAGCCAGGGTCCTGAAGCTTTCTTT. As protein: CASSLTSQGPEAFF.

The chain joins TRBV5-6 to TRBJ2-7; possible D gene TRBD1, 6 bases. CDR1 SGHDT and CDR2 YYEEEE come from the germline V gene. The ends were cut back, 2 bases at V and 2 bases at J, with 11 bases in the middle. This CDR3 contains 14 residues. CDR3 amino acids: CASSFGAGAYEQYF. CDR3 bases: TGTGCCAGCAGCTTCGGGGCAGGGGCCTACGAGCAGTACTTC.

The CDR3 sequence: CASSAQGQGAHSPLHF. In DNA, the CDR3 is TGTGCCAGCAGCGCTCAGGGACAGGGGGCCCATTCACCCCTCCACTTT. V and J are TRBV9 and TRBJ1-6; 12 bases fit TRBD1. Germline CDR1 SGDLS, CDR2 YYNGEE. This CDR3 is built from 16 residues. The junction had 6 bases not matched to a gene; V was cut back by 3 bases and J by 8 bases.

V is TRBV5-6 and J is TRBJ2-1; TRBD2 matches at 8 bases. CDR3 length: 17 residues. The germline CDR1 and CDR2 sequences are SGHDT and YYEEEE. V was clipped by 0 bases and J by 3 bases; unmatched bases: 8. The DNA of the CDR3 is TGTGCCAGCAGCTTGGGGGGCTGGGCGGGAGGCTACAATGAGCAGTTCTTC. The encoded protein is CASSLGGWAGGYNEQFF.

The chain has TRBV11-3 and TRBJ2-2, with TRBD1 identical over 7 bases. The ends lost 1 base at V and 5 bases at J; junction bases unmatched: 4. Germline CDR1 SGHNT, CDR2 YENEEA. The CDR3 is 15 residues long. The CDR3 sequence: CASSLVTDRTGELFF. CDR3 nucleotide sequence: TGTGCCAGCAGCTTAGTAACGGACAGGACCGGGGAGCTGTTTTTT. The entire variable domain, with the rest obtained from reference TRBV11-3 and TRBJ2-2, is as follows: EAGVVQSPRYKIIEKKQPVAFWCNPISGHNTLYWYLQNLGQGPELLIRYENEEAVDDSQLPKDRFSAERLKGVDSTLKIQPAELGDSAVYLCASSLVTDRTGELFFGEGSRLTVL.

The table lists this clone with a few counts. The chain is built from TRBV30 and TRBJ1-2; D unresolved. Germline-derived CDR1 and CDR2 are GTSNPN and SVGIG (reference sequence). The CDR3 covers 11 residues. Trimming removed 2 bases at V and 3 bases at J, with 4 bases between. The CDR3 DNA reads as TGTGCCTGGAGTCGAGACTATGGCTACACCTTC. Its translation: CAWSRDYGYTF.

A word on this clone: Other DNA sequences in this sample translate to the same CDR3. This chain uses TRBV19 with TRBJ1-5; weak D call: TRBD1 (5 bases). Germline loops: CDR1 LNHDA, CDR2 SQIVND (reference sequence). V was cut by 5 bases and J by 4 bases, with 6 bases left in between. The CDR3 has 12 amino acids. This CDR3 is CASSQGNQPQHF. The CDR3, as DNA: TGTGCCAGTAGTCAGGGTAATCAGCCCCAGCATTTT.

V and J are TRBV28 and TRBJ1-2; weak D call: TRBD1 (5 bases). Germline V gene data show CDR1 as MDHEN and CDR2 as SYDVKM. Trimming took 5 bases from V and 3 from J, leaving 19 bases between them. The CDR3 runs 16 residues. The CDR3 nucleotides are TGTGCCAGCAGTACCATCGGGGGTATGGGCTACTATGGCTACACCTTC. Protein product: CASSTIGGMGYYGYTF.

J is TRBJ2-1 and V is TRBV7-9; D remains ambiguous. This CDR3 is built from 15 residues. V lost 1 base and J 6 bases, leaving 13 bases between the germline ends. Germline V gene sequence: CDR1 SEHNR, CDR2 FQNEAQ (reference sequence). CDR3 nucleotides: TGTGCCAGCAGCTTAGTAAAAGCCCCCCTCAATGAGCAGTTCTTC. Its translation: CASSLVKAPLNEQFF.

The V call is TRBV19, the J call TRBJ1-4, with D unclear. This CDR3 spans 11 amino acids. V was shortened by 10 bases and J by 5 bases, with 8 bases between the two germline ends. The V gene's germline CDR1 is LNHDA and CDR2 SQIVND (reference sequence). For the CDR3, the DNA is TGTGCCACAGGAAGAAATGAAAAACTGTTTTTT. Protein: CATGRNEKLFF.

The chain links TRBV4-1 to TRBJ1-1; D is unresolved. The CDR3 totals 14 residues. V gave up 1 base and J gave up 1 base, with 7 bases separating them. Germline-derived CDR1 and CDR2 are MGHRA and YSYEKL. CDR3 in amino acids: CASSQGGWNTEAFF. The CDR3 nucleotides are TGCGCCAGCAGCCAAGGCGGATGGAACACTGAAGCTTTCTTT.

V and J are TRBV5-4 and TRBJ2-3, with TRBD2 matching over 9 bases. The CDR3 length is 17 residues. Germline V gene sequence: CDR1 SGHNT, CDR2 YYREEE (reference sequence). After removal of 0 bases from V and 2 bases from J, the junction contained 7 bases not matched to a gene. This CDR3 is CASSLERLAGVTDTQYF. The CDR3 DNA reads TGTGCCAGCAGCTTGGAACGGTTAGCGGGAGTCACAGATACGCAGTATTTT.

This clone is a singleton in its sample. CDR3 DNA sequence: TGTGCCAGCAGCCAAAATTGGCAGAGCGCTGAAGCTTTCTTT. Encoded protein: CASSQNWQSAEAFF. This chain links TRBV14 with TRBJ1-1, with no clear D. Germline V gives CDR1 SGHDN, CDR2 FVKESK. Trimming left V 2 bases short and J 6 bases short, with 13 bases between. The CDR3 sequence is 14 residues long.

This clone was recorded only once. The V call is TRBV19, the J call TRBJ2-3; 7 bases fit TRBD2. CDR3 length: 17 amino acids. The V segment lost 5 bases and the J segment 4 bases; nucleotides outside the gene matches: 15. CDR1 LNHDA and CDR2 SQIVND come from the germline V gene (reference sequence). CDR3: CASSGGSGTGGADTQYF. Written as DNA, the CDR3 is TGTGCCAGTAGTGGCGGGAGTGGGACGGGAGGAGCAGATACGCAGTATTTT. Filled out from reference TRBV19 and TRBJ2-3, the complete variable domain reads DGGITQSPKYLFRKEGQNVTLSCEQNLNHDAMYWYRQDPGQGLRLIYYSQIVNDFQKGDIAEGYSVSREKKESFPLTVTSAQKNPTAFYLCASSGGSGTGGADTQYFGPGTRLTVL.

The chain links TRBV3-1 (or the pseudogene TRBV3-2) to TRBJ2-3, with TRBD2 identical over 12 bases. CDR1 and CDR2 from the germline V gene are LGHDT and YNNKEL (reference sequence). The V segment lost 0 bases and the J segment 2 bases; nucleotides outside the gene matches: 6. The CDR3 contains 18 residues. The chain's CDR3 is CASSQEPGLAGFTDTQYF. The DNA of the CDR3 is TGTGCCAGCAGCCAAGAACCGGGACTAGCGGGTTTCACAGATACGCAGTATTTT.

This rearrangement joins TRBV13 to TRBJ2-7; D is ambiguous. CDR1 is PRHDT and CDR2 is FYEKMQ in the germline V gene (reference sequence). V was pared by 1 base and J by 2 bases, with 15 bases between. This CDR3 has 16 residues. This CDR3 is CASSLAQSTDPYEQYF. The CDR3 coding sequence is TGTGCCAGCAGCTTAGCACAGTCAACCGACCCCTACGAGCAGTACTTC. The whole variable domain, filled in from reference TRBV13 and TRBJ2-7, reads AAGVIQSPRHLIKEKRETATLKCYPIPRHDTVYWYQQGPGQDPQFLISFYEKMQSDKGSIPDRFSAQQFSDYHSELNMSSLELGDSALYFCASSLAQSTDPYEQYFGPGTRLTVT.

The chain employs TRBV2 and TRBJ2-7, with 7 bases matching TRBD1. Germline CDR1 SNHLY, CDR2 FYNNEI. The V gene end was trimmed by 4 bases and the J gene end by 5 bases; junction bases not matched to a gene: 11. The CDR3 runs 15 residues. CDR3 sequence reads: CASSADRVRRNEQYV. In DNA form, the CDR3 reads TGTGCCAGCAGTGCAGACAGGGTAAGGAGGAACGAGCAGTACGTC.

The chain uses TRBV7-2 and TRBJ2-5; unclear D gene. V shed 3 bases and J shed 5 bases, with 10 bases lying between them. This CDR3 spans 13 amino acids. The germline gives CDR1 SGHTA, CDR2 FQGNSA. DNA of the CDR3: TGTGCCAGCAGCTTTGGCCTCGGGGAGACCCAGTACTTC. Protein product: CASSFGLGETQYF.

This chain uses TRBV12-3 or TRBV12-4 with TRBJ2-7, with 8 positions matching TRBD2. Trimming removed 8 bases from V and 4 bases from J; junction bases left unmatched: 7. The CDR3 contains 13 residues. DNA for the CDR3: TGTGCCAGCCCGACTAGCGATATTTACGAGCAGTACGTC. The encoded protein is CASPTSDIYEQYV.

This chain links TRBV29-1 with TRBJ2-5, with 8 bases matching TRBD2. The CDR3 is 13 residues long. Germline V CDR1 and CDR2: SQVTM, ANQGSEA. Germline trimming cut 7 bases from V and 2 bases from J; bases unmatched to any gene: 6. The CDR3 bases are TGCAGCGGCCGGGGGGGCGGACAAGAGACCCAGTACTTC. It translates to CSGRGGGQETQYF.

The V gene is TRBV6-5, the J gene TRBJ1-5; D remains unclear. Trimming pared 0 bases from V and 4 bases from J, leaving 7 bases between. Germline CDR1 reads MNHEY; CDR2 reads SVGAGI. The CDR3 is 14 amino acids. Here the CDR3 reads CASSYSYENQPQHF. Written as DNA, the CDR3 is TGTGCCAGCAGTTACTCGTACGAGAATCAGCCCCAGCATTTT.

This clone was counted between two and nine times. This rearrangement joins TRBV21-1 to TRBJ1-2; the D call of TRBD1 is as the table states it, not checked on the DNA. TRBV21-1 is a pseudogene segment. The CDR3 extends over 16 amino acids. CDR3 nucleotide sequence: TGTGCCAACAGGGTTCTAAGACAGGCCCCTAACTATGGCTACACCTTC. Protein product: CANRVLRQAPNYGYTF.

This chain links TRBV5-1 with TRBJ2-1, with TRBD2 matching 12 bases. V gave up 4 bases and J gave up 8 bases; unmatched junction bases: 10. Germline lookup yields CDR1 SGHRS and CDR2 YFSETQ. This CDR3 region has 16 residues. CDR3 sequence (DNA): TGCGCCAGCAGCCGTCGACTAGCGGGAGAGATGGATGAGCAGTTCTTC. Amino acids: CASSRRLAGEMDEQFF. The full variable domain, completed using reference TRBV5-1 and TRBJ2-1, is KAGVTQTPRYLIKTRGQQVTLSCSPISGHRSVSWYQQTPGQGLQFLFEYFSETQRNKGNFPGRFSGRQFSNSRSEMNVSTLELGDSALYLCASSRRLAGEMDEQFFGPGTRLTVL.

The rearrangement joins TRBV6-5 to TRBJ1-5, with a tentative D call TRBD1 (5 bases). The V gene lost 2 bases and the J gene lost 1 base, with 6 bases spanning the gap. This CDR3 contains 14 residues. Germline V gives CDR1 MNHEY, CDR2 SVGAGI. Here the CDR3 DNA reads TGTGCCAGCAGTTACGGGGGGAGCAATCAGCCCCAGCATTTT. This sequence encodes CASSYGGSNQPQHF.

This clone was counted between two and nine times. This chain links TRBV7-2 with TRBJ2-3; possible D gene TRBD2, 6 bases. V was trimmed by 1 base and J by 1 base, leaving 9 bases between them. Germline lookup yields CDR1 SGHTA and CDR2 FQGNSA. There are 15 residues in the CDR3. Written as DNA, the CDR3 is TGTGCCAGCAGCTTAGTTGCTAGCGGCACAGATACGCAGTATTTT. It yields the protein CASSLVASGTDTQYF.

The V gene is TRBV6-5, the J gene TRBJ1-5; weak D call: TRBD1 (6 bases). The CDR3 sequence is 15 residues long. The V end lost 7 bases, the J end lost 2 bases, and 15 bases lay between the germline ends. Germline V CDR1 and CDR2: MNHEY, SVGAGI. The CDR3 DNA reads as TGTGCCAGCAAACGGGAGGGGGGGGGCAATCAGCCCCAGCATTTT. This gives the protein CASKREGGGNQPQHF.

The chain couples TRBV30 to TRBJ1-2; D call uncertain. The CDR3 totals 12 residues. Trimming cost V 0 bases and J 6 bases, with 8 bases left between them. CDR1 and CDR2 (germline): GTSNPN, SVGIG (reference sequence). CDR3 coding DNA: TGTGCCTGGAGTGTCGGAGGGCATGGCTACACCTTC. This sequence encodes CAWSVGGHGYTF. Together with reference TRBV30 and TRBJ1-2, the CDR3 gives the full variable domain: SQTIHQWPATLVQPVGSPLSLECTVEGTSNPNLYWYRQAAGRGLQLLFYSVGIGQISSEVPQNLSASRPQDRQFILSSKKLLLSDSGFYLCAWSVGGHGYTFGSGTRLTVV.